The 3 T cell receptor beta chains reported below all come from one sample, sequenced in a study of regulatory T cells in long-lasting Graves disease (dated by TCRdb to the early 2020s). Libraries were built with multiplex PCR. The sequencing machine was an Illumina HiSeq 4000. TCR beta libraries were built with iRepertoire HTBI primers and Arm-PCR amplification of CDR3 regions. TCRdb itself trimmed the public reads at Q25 with fastp, ran MiXCR and retained productive beta chains. Each CDR3 protein appears once, grouped with its most common genes and DNA. This sample has a few hundred thousand distinct CDR3 sequences in its table, and roughly a quarter of those were observed once. The ten largest make up roughly 28% of the sample. This specimen's time point label, per the study, means: persistent/refractory GD, antithyroid drugs over 5 years with positive TRAb. RNA was extracted from PBMCs in TRIzol for both TCR sequencing and RNA sequencing.

The sample in question was peripheral blood mononuclear cells (PBMCs), obtained when the disease was refractory, from a patient treated with antithyroid drugs. The receptors here all came from a female donor with Graves disease.

This rearrangement joins TRBV9 to TRBJ2-7, with D possibly TRBD1 on 5 matching bases. Germline CDR1 and CDR2: SGDLS and YYNGEE. The CDR3 has 14 residues. The V gene lost 4 bases and the J gene lost 2 bases, with 13 bases spanning the gap. The CDR3 region is CASSLGHGTYEQYF. In DNA, the CDR3 is TGTGCCAGCAGCCTCGGACACGGAACCTACGAGCAGTACTTC.

CDR3 nucleotide sequence: TGTGCCAGCAGTTACGGGGCAAGCGGCCTGAACACTGAAGCTTTCTTT. This codes for CASSYGASGLNTEAFF. J is TRBJ1-1 and V is TRBV6-2 or TRBV6-3, with D possibly being TRBD1 (5 bases). V was shortened by 2 bases and J by 0 bases, with 13 bases between the two germline ends. Germline V gene lookup returns CDR1 MNHEY and CDR2 SVGEGT. The CDR3 is made up of 16 amino acids.

This clonotype was counted ten times or more. The CDR3 DNA is TGTGCCAGCAGTCGGGGCCTCAACTATGGCTACACCTTC. As protein: CASSRGLNYGYTF. This rearrangement joins TRBV28 to TRBJ1-2; TRBD1 might be the D (5 bases). V was pared by 5 bases and J by 2 bases, with 9 bases between. Germline V CDR1 and CDR2: MDHEN, SYDVKM. This CDR3 is built from 13 residues.